This T cell receptor beta chain derives from a study of blood T cell repertoires in COVID-19. Study overall: Sites across the United States, Italy and Spain contributed samples from acute and convalescent COVID-19.

This CDR3 is 14 amino acids long. V shed 7 bases and J 7 bases; nucleotides not matched to a gene: 8. Germline V gives CDR1 MNHEY, CDR2 SVGAGI. Per the study methods: Reference gene primer amplification gave estimated nucleated cell counts. Sequencing was performed with immunoSEQ multiplex PCR; in TCRdb, only in-frame clones are kept and a portion is missing. V and J calls and clone size are copied from that table; D and trimming were computed from the DNA. The table has around 250,000 clones, just over 85% seen once. The chain employs TRBV6-5 and TRBJ1-2, with 11 bases identical to TRBD1. This sequence originates from a young man who had recovered from COVID-19. Source material: PBMCs or T cells enriched from blood (not recorded which). The CDR3 region is CASIIGGQGGGYTF. CDR3 bases: TGTGCCAGCATCATAGGGGGACAGGGGGGTGGCTACACCTTC.